This TCR beta chain comes out of a study of patients and donors after allogeneic stem cell transplantation. This CDR3 spans 14 amino acids. Trimming removed 5 bases from V and 6 bases from J, with 18 bases in between. Germline CDR1 is DFQATT and CDR2 is SNEGSKA (reference sequence). TCRdb re-called the RT-PCR reads through MiXCR, storing one row per CDR3 protein. The sample lists some 24,000 distinct CDR3 sequences, 35% to 45% occurring once. V usage is TRBV20-1 and J usage is TRBJ2-3; D unclear. The specimen was blood, either unsorted or a sorted T cell fraction (not recorded which). The source of this sequence is a human donor who was either an allogeneic HSCT recipient or a stem cell or donor lymphocyte infusion donor (not recorded which). It is not recorded whose cells these are; they may come from a transplant donor. The CDR3 region is CSALVSPASDTQYF. In DNA, the CDR3 is TGCAGTGCTCTAGTTAGCCCAGCATCGGATACGCAGTATTTT.